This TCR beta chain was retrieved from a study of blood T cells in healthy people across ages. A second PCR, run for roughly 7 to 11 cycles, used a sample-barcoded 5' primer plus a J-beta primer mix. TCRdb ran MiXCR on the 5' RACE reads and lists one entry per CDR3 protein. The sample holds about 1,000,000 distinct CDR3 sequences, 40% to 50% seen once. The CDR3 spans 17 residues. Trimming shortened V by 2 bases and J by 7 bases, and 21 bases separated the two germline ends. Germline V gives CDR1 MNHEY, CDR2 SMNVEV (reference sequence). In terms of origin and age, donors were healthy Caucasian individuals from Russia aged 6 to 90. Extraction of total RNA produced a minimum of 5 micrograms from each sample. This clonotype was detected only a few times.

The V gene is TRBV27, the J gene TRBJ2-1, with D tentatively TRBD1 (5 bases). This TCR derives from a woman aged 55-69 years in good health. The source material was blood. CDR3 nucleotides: TGTGCCAGCAGTTTACCCTCCGGTGTGGGGCGGAAGAATGAGCAGTTCTTC. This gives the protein CASSLPSGVGRKNEQFF.